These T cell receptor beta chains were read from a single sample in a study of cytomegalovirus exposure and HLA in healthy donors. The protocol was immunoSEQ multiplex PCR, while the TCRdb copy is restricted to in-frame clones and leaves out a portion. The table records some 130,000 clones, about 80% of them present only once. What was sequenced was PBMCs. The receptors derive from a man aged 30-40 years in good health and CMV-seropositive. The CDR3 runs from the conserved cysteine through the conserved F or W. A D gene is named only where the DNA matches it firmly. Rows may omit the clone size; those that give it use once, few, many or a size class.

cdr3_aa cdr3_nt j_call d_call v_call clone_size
CASRLAGGPTDTQYF TGTGCCAGCAGGTTAGCGGGGGGCCCCACAGATACGCAGTATTTT TRBJ2-3 TRBD2 TRBV5-4 .
CASSLSRQGSGTEAFF TGTGCCAGCAGTTTATCGAGGCAGGGATCGGGCACTGAAGCTTTCTTT TRBJ1-1 . TRBV27 few
CASSLAGGPLNEQFF TGTGCCAGCAGTCTAGCGGGAGGGCCTTTAAATGAGCAGTTCTTC TRBJ2-1 TRBD2 TRBV25-1 .
CASSLERQGGPGADTQYF TGTGCCAGCAGTTTAGAGAGACAGGGGGGCCCTGGGGCAGATACGCAGTATTTT TRBJ2-3 TRBD1 TRBV7-9 .
CASSPGQGKDTQYF TGCGCCAGCAGCCCGGGACAGGGGAAAGATACGCAGTATTTT TRBJ2-3 TRBD1 TRBV5-1 .
CASSFSTSGLGGETQYF TGCGCCAGCAGCTTCTCCACTAGCGGGCTTGGAGGAGAGACCCAGTACTTC TRBJ2-5 TRBD2 TRBV5-1 once
CASSSSRGQGFTDTQYF TGTGCCAGCAGCTCCTCCCGAGGACAGGGTTTCACAGATACGCAGTATTTT TRBJ2-3 TRBD1 TRBV7-9 .
CASSEWGTAGDTQYF TGTGCCAGCAGTGAATGGGGGACTGCCGGAGATACGCAGTATTTT TRBJ2-3 . TRBV25-1 .
CASSARGGSTDTQYF TGTGCCAGCAGCGCACGGGGGGGCAGCACAGATACGCAGTATTTT TRBJ2-3 TRBD2 TRBV11-2 .
CASSVETSGSNEQFF TGTGCCAGCAGCGTAGAGACTAGCGGGAGCAATGAGCAGTTCTTC TRBJ2-1 TRBD2 TRBV9 .
CASGPHSFLTGHSSYEQYF TGTGCTAGTGGTCCCCATTCCTTTTTAACGGGACACTCCTCCTACGAGCAGTACTTC TRBJ2-7 . TRBV12-5 .
CAWRGQGTEAFF TGTGCCTGGAGGGGACAGGGGACTGAAGCTTTCTTT TRBJ1-1 TRBD1 TRBV30 .
CASSPNPTSGFSYEQYF TGTGCCAGCAGCCCCAACCCGACTAGCGGGTTTTCCTACGAGCAGTACTTC TRBJ2-7 TRBD2 TRBV7-9 .
CASSLAGRDAFF TGCGCCAGCAGCTTGGCAGGCAGAGACGCTTTCTTT TRBJ1-1 . TRBV5-1 .
CASSVSGASNTEAFF TGTGCCAGCAGTGTAAGCGGGGCCTCAAACACTGAAGCTTTCTTT TRBJ1-1 . TRBV2 .
CASSQDPGGGGSTDTQYF TGCGCCAGCAGCCAAGATCCCGGAGGCGGGGGGAGCACAGATACGCAGTATTTT TRBJ2-3 TRBD2 TRBV4-1 .
CASSYSHSHYEQYF TGTGCCAGCAGTTACTCGCACAGCCACTACGAGCAGTACTTC TRBJ2-7 . TRBV6-5 .
CASRRQGASQPQHF TGTGCCAGCAGGAGACAGGGGGCCTCGCAGCCCCAGCATTTT TRBJ1-5 TRBD1 TRBV2 .
CASSPRSGADNYGYTF TGTGCCAGCTCCCCTCGGTCAGGGGCCGATAACTATGGCTACACCTTC TRBJ1-2 . TRBV18 .
CSVGDRGVGYTF TGCAGCGTTGGAGACAGGGGAGTAGGCTACACCTTC TRBJ1-2 TRBD1 TRBV29-1 .
CASRTGTVETQYF TGTGCCAGCAGAACCGGGACAGTAGAGACCCAGTACTTC TRBJ2-5 TRBD1 TRBV27 once
CASSPAGTVNSPLHF TGCGCCAGCAGCCCAGCCGGGACAGTTAATTCACCCCTCCACTTT TRBJ1-6 TRBD1 TRBV5-1 .
CASSLSYGGTGELFF TGCGCCAGCAGCTTATCCTATGGAGGCACCGGGGAGCTGTTTTTT TRBJ2-2 . TRBV5-1 .
CASSREAASTDTQYF TGTGCCAGCAGCCGAGAAGCGGCTAGCACAGATACGCAGTATTTT TRBJ2-3 . TRBV5-4 .
CASSSTVPYEQYF TGTGCCAGCAGCTCTACTGTCCCCTACGAGCAGTACTTC TRBJ2-7 . TRBV5-4 once
CASSSQGGAKNTEAFF TGTGCCAGCAGTTCCCAGGGTGGGGCAAAGAACACTGAAGCTTTCTTT TRBJ1-1 . TRBV6-4 .
CASSPRDRGYNEQFF TGTGCCAGCAGCCCCCGGGACAGGGGTTACAATGAGCAGTTCTTC TRBJ2-1 TRBD1 TRBV13 .
CASSPTTGEYSPLHF TGTGCCAGCTCACCTACCACCGGGGAGTATTCACCCCTCCACTTT TRBJ1-6 . TRBV18 .
CASSPAWGGQETQYF TGTGCCAGCAGCCCCGCGTGGGGGGGACAAGAGACCCAGTACTTC TRBJ2-5 TRBD2 TRBV4-2 .
CASTLLGLAGGPQVTGELFF TGTGCCAGTACCCTACTTGGGCTAGCGGGAGGGCCCCAGGTCACCGGGGAGCTGTTTTTT TRBJ2-2 TRBD2 TRBV19 once
CASSSGGSPDTQYF TGCGCCAGCAGCTCCGGAGGGTCCCCAGATACGCAGTATTTT TRBJ2-3 . TRBV5-1 .
CASSQEWNGGLSDTQYF TGCGCCAGCAGCCAAGAATGGAACGGGGGGTTGTCAGATACGCAGTATTTT TRBJ2-3 TRBD2 TRBV4-3 .
CASSPGGARGNQPQHF TGTGCCAGCAGCCCCGGGGGGGCGAGGGGCAATCAGCCCCAGCATTTT TRBJ1-5 . TRBV27 .
CASSLYVSGSADMYYEQYF TGTGCCAGCAGCTTATATGTCAGCGGGAGTGCCGATATGTACTACGAGCAGTACTTC TRBJ2-7 TRBD2 TRBV7-2 once
CASSLDDRGSGHGYTF TGTGCCAGCAGCTTGGATGACAGGGGCTCCGGGCATGGCTACACCTTC TRBJ1-2 TRBD1 TRBV5-5 .
CASSAELAGEYEQYF TGTGCCAGCAGCGCCGAACTAGCGGGAGAATACGAGCAGTACTTC TRBJ2-7 TRBD2 TRBV7-8 .
CASSLNRTGINQETQYF TGCGCCAGCAGCCTCAACCGGACAGGTATAAACCAAGAGACCCAGTACTTC TRBJ2-5 TRBD1 TRBV5-1 .
CASSLRRGGTSRNTGELFF TGTGCCAGCAGCTTAAGGCGGGGGGGGACTAGCCGTAACACCGGGGAGCTGTTTTTT TRBJ2-2 TRBD2 TRBV13 .
CASSTGLAGVEQYF TGTGCCAGCAGCACGGGACTAGCGGGAGTCGAGCAGTACTTC TRBJ2-7 TRBD2 TRBV9 .
CASSARQGAYGYTF TGTGCCAGCAGCGCCAGACAGGGGGCCTATGGCTACACCTTC TRBJ1-2 TRBD1 TRBV9 .
CAWRESPGELFF TGTGCCTGGAGGGAGAGTCCCGGGGAGCTGTTTTTT TRBJ2-2 . TRBV30 .
CAWSVRRGPRDTIYF TGTGCCTGGAGTGTACGGCGGGGGCCGCGGGACACCATATATTTT TRBJ1-3 . TRBV30 many
CASSGQGSTNEKLFF TGTGCCAGCAGCGGACAGGGGTCTACTAATGAAAAACTGTTTTTT TRBJ1-4 TRBD1 TRBV5-7 .
CASSPDREGYEQYF TGTGCCAGCAGCCCGGACAGGGAGGGATACGAGCAGTACTTC TRBJ2-7 . TRBV27 .
CASSQAPEVGKLFF TGTGCCAGTAGTCAGGCGCCGGAGGTTGGAAAACTGTTTTTT TRBJ1-4 . TRBV19 .
CASKGGLAGEDEQFF TGCGCCAGCAAGGGGGGACTAGCGGGAGAAGATGAGCAGTTCTTC TRBJ2-1 TRBD2 TRBV10-1 .
CASSLEGGTGNTEAFF TGTGCCAGCAGCTTAGAGGGGGGGACAGGTAACACTGAAGCTTTCTTT TRBJ1-1 TRBD1 TRBV7-9 .
CASGLGTSSYEQYF TGTGCTAGTGGTTTGGGGACTAGCTCCTACGAGCAGTACTTC TRBJ2-7 TRBD2 TRBV12-5 .
CASSQGQGKDGYTF TGTGCCAGCAGTCAGGGACAGGGGAAGGATGGCTACACCTTC TRBJ1-2 TRBD1 TRBV6-5 .
CASSPGSGDEEQFF TGTGCCAGCAGTCCTGGTAGCGGGGATGAAGAGCAGTTCTTC TRBJ2-1 TRBD2 TRBV6-6 .
CASPSGYQETQYF TGTGCCAGCCCAAGCGGATACCAAGAGACCCAGTACTTC TRBJ2-5 . TRBV6-1 .
CASSLEQSYNSPLHF TGTGCCAGCAGCTTGGAACAGAGCTATAATTCACCCCTCCACTTT TRBJ1-6 . TRBV5-4 .
CASSWGTGEAYEQYF TGCGCCAGCAGCTGGGGGACAGGGGAAGCCTACGAGCAGTACTTC TRBJ2-7 TRBD1 TRBV5-1 .
CASKGIASMIAKNIQYF TGTGCCAGCAAGGGAATAGCGAGCATGATAGCCAAAAACATTCAGTACTTC TRBJ2-4 . TRBV28 .
CASSLPGQGAGEQYF TGTGCCAGCAGCTTGCCGGGACAGGGAGCTGGGGAGCAGTACTTC TRBJ2-7 TRBD1 TRBV5-4 .
CASSRDRGDGTDTQYF TGCGCCAGCAGCCGGGACCGGGGGGACGGCACAGATACGCAGTATTTT TRBJ2-3 TRBD2 TRBV4-3 once
CASSVTSGRANEQFF TGTGCCAGCAGCGTAACTAGCGGGAGGGCCAATGAGCAGTTCTTC TRBJ2-1 TRBD2 TRBV9 .
CASSPDGQSKNIQYF TGTGCCAGCAGTCCTGATGGACAAAGCAAAAACATTCAGTACTTC TRBJ2-4 . TRBV6-6 .
CASSFSGSYNEQFF TGTGCCAGCAGCTTCTCGGGGTCGTACAATGAGCAGTTCTTC TRBJ2-1 . TRBV7-3 .